These 2 T cell receptor beta chains were sequenced from one sample in a study of lymphopenia after photon versus proton radiotherapy. The data were produced by immunoSEQ multiplex PCR, yet TCRdb's version contains in-frame clones alone and is incomplete. The sample has about 83,000 clones; more than 70% are singletons. This specimen consisted of peripheral blood, obtained from a patient treated with proton-based radiotherapy. The receptors come from a man in his 60s with pancreatic cancer.

This chain joins TRBV7-9 and TRBJ2-4; 7 bases fit TRBD1. This CDR3 has 15 residues. V gave up 3 bases and J gave up 7 bases; unmatched junction bases: 9. In germline, CDR1 is SEHNR, CDR2 FQNEAQ (reference sequence). The CDR3 region has the DNA TGTGCCAGCAGCTTGTCCGGTATCAGGGGGAACATTCAGTACTTC. Its translation is CASSLSGIRGNIQYF.

The V and J genes are TRBV2 and TRBJ1-1; D uncertain. Per the germline V gene, CDR1 is SNHLY and CDR2 is FYNNEI. The CDR3 sequence is 13 residues long. Trimming left V 4 bases short and J 1 base short, with 7 bases between. The CDR3 DNA is TGTGCCAGCAGTGTCGAGGGGAACACTGAAGCTTTCTTT. This sequence encodes CASSVEGNTEAFF.